This TCR beta chain was sequenced in a study of blood T cell repertoires in COVID-19. Study context: Donors in the United States, Italy and Spain gave samples during acute or convalescent COVID-19. PBMCs, B-cell-depleted T cells, or T cells provided the cDNA or gDNA that made up the material.

Per the study methods: Reference gene primer amplification in the assay estimated nucleated cell counts. Sequencing was performed with immunoSEQ multiplex PCR; in TCRdb, only in-frame clones are kept and a portion is missing. The DNA gave D and trimming, while V, J and clone size come from that table. The sample lists 25,000 to 35,000 clones, around 83% occurring once. CDR1 and CDR2 (germline): GTSNPN, SVGIG (reference sequence). CDR3 length: 12 residues. V was clipped by 6 bases and J by 7 bases, with 15 bases between them. Sequencing was performed on peripheral blood. This chain connects TRBV30 to TRBJ1-2; no clear D. The receptor was isolated from a man between 65 and 85 years old with active COVID-19. Written as DNA, the CDR3 is TGTGCCTGCGAGGGTGCGTCCCGTGGCTACACCTTC. Translating gives CACEGASRGYTF.